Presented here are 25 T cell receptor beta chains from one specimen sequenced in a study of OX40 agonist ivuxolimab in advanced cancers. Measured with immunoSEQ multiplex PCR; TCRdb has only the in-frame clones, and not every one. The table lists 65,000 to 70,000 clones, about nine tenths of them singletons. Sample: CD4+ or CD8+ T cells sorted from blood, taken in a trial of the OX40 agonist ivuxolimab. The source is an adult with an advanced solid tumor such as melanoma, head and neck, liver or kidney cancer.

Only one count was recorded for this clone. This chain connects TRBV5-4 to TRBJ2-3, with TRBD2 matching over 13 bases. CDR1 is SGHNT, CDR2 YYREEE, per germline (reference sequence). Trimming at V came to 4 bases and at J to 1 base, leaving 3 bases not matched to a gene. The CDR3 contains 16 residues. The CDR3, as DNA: TGTGCCAGCAGCCGTACTAGCGGGGGGGGCACAGATACGCAGTATTTT. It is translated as CASSRTSGGGTDTQYF.

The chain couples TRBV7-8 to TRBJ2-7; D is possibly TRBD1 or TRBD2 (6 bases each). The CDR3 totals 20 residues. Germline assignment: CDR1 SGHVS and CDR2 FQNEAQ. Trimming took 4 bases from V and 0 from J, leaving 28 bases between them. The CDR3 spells CASSSRPAGQETRSSYEQYF. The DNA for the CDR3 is TGTGCCAGCAGCTCCCGACCTGCGGGACAAGAGACTCGGAGCTCCTACGAGCAGTACTTC.

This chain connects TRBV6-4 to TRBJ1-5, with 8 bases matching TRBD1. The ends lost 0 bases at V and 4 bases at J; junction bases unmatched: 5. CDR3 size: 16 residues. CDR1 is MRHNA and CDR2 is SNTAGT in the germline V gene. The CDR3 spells CASSDSRTGSNQPQHF. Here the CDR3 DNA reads TGTGCCAGCAGTGACTCGAGGACAGGGTCGAATCAGCCCCAGCATTTT.

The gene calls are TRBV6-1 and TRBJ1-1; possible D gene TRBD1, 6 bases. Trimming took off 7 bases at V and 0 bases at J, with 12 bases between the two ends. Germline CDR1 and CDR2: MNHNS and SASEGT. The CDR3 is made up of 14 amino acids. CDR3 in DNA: TGTGCCAGCACGGAGACAGGAATGAACACTGAAGCTTTCTTT. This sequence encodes CASTETGMNTEAFF.

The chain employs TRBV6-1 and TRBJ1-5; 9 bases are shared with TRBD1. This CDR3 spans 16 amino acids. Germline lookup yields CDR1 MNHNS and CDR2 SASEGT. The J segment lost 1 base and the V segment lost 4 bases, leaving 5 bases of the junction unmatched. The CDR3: CASSGTGVASNQPQHF. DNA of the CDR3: TGTGCCAGCAGTGGGACAGGGGTAGCAAGCAATCAGCCCCAGCATTTT.

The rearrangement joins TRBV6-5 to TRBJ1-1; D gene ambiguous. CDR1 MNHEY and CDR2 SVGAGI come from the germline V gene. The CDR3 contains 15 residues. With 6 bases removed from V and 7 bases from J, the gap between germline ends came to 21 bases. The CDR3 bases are TGTGCCAGCAGCCCAGGTATCTCGGGTCTTAATGAAGCTTTCTTT. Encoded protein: CASSPGISGLNEAFF.

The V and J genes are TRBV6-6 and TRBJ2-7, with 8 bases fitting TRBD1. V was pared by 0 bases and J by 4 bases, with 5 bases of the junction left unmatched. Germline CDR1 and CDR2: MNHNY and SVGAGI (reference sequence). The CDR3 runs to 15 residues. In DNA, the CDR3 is TGTGCCAGCAGTTACTCGGACAGGGCGGTATACGAGCAGTACTTC. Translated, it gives CASSYSDRAVYEQYF.

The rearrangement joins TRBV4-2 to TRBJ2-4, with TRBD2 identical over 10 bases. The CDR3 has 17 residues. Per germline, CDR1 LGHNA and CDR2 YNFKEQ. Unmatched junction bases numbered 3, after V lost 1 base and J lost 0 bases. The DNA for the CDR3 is TGTGCCAGCAGCCAAGTCGGGACTAGCGCAGCCAAAAACATTCAGTACTTC. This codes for CASSQVGTSAAKNIQYF.

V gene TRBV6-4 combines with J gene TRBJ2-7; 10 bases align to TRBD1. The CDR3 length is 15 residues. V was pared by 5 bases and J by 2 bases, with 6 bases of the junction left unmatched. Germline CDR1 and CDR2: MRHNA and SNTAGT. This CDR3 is CASSLRDRGPYEQYF. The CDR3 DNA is TGTGCCAGCAGTCTTAGAGACAGGGGGCCCTACGAGCAGTACTTC.

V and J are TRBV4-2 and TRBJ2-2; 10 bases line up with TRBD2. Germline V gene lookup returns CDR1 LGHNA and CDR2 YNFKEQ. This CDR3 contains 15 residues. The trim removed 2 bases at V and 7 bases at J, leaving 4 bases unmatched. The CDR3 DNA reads TGTGCCAGCAGCCAACTAGCGGGGGTTGGCGGGGAGCTGTTTTTT. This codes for CASSQLAGVGGELFF.

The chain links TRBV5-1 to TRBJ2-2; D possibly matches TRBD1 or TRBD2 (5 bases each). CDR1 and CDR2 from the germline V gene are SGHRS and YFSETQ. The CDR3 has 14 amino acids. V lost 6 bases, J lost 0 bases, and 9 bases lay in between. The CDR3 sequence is CASTGLSNTGELFF. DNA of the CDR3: TGCGCCAGCACGGGGCTATCGAACACCGGGGAGCTGTTTTTT.

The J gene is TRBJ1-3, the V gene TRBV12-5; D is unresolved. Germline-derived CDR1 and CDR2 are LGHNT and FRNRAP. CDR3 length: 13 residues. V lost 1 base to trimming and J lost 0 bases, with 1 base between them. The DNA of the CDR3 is TGTGCTAGTGGTTTGGGCTCTGGAAACACCATATATTTT. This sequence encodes CASGLGSGNTIYF.

CDR3 sequence: CASSVGTRRSSYNEQFF. As DNA, the CDR3 is TGTGCCAGCAGCGTAGGGACTCGCCGGAGCTCCTACAATGAGCAGTTCTTC. The chain recombines TRBV9 with TRBJ2-1; TRBD2 is a possible D gene (5 bases). Trimming cost V 0 bases and J 0 bases, with 13 bases left between them. The germline V gene has CDR1 SGDLS and CDR2 YYNGEE. CDR3 length equals 17 residues.

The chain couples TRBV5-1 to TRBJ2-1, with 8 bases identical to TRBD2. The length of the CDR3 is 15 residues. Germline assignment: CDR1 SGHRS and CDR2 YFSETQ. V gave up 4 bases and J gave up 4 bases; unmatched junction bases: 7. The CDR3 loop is CASSSASGGYNEQFF. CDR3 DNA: TGCGCCAGCAGCAGCGCGAGCGGGGGATACAATGAGCAGTTCTTC.

In DNA form, the CDR3 reads TGTGCCAGCAGCATTAGGAGGGACGGAGCTTCCCTAGCCAAAAACATTCAGTACTTC. This codes for CASSIRRDGASLAKNIQYF. This chain joins TRBV21-1 and TRBJ2-4; the table's TRBD2 call for D was not verified on the DNA. TRBV21-1 is shown as a pseudogene. The CDR3 length is 19 residues.

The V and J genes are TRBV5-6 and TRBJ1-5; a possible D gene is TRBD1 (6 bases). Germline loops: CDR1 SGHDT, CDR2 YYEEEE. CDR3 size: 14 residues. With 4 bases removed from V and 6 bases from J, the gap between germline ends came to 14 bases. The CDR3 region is CASSLGTQVQPQHF. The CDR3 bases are TGTGCCAGCAGCCTCGGGACACAGGTTCAGCCCCAGCATTTT.

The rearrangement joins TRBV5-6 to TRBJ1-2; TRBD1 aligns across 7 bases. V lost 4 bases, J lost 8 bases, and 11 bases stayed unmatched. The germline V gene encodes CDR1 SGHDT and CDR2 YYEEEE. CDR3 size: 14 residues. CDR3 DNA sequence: TGTGCCAGCAGCGTCGGGACAGAGGCCTGGGGCTACACCTTC. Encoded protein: CASSVGTEAWGYTF.

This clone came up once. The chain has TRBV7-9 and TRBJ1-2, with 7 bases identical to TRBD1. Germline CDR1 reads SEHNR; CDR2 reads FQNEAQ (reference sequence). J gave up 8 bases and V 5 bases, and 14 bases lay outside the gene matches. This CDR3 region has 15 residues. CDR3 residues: CASSPRDSQTRGYTF. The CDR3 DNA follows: TGTGCCAGCAGCCCACGGGACAGCCAAACCAGGGGCTACACCTTC.

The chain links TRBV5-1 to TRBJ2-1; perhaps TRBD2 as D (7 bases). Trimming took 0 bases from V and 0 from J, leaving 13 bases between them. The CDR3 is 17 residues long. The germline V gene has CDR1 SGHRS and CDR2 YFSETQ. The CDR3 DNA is TGCGCCAGCAGCTTGGAGGGGGGGGCGAGCTCCTACAATGAGCAGTTCTTC. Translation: CASSLEGGASSYNEQFF.

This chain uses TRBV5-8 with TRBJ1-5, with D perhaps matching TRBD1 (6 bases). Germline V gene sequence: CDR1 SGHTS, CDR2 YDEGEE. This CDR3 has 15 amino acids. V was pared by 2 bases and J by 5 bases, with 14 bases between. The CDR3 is CASSFLDQGYQPQHF. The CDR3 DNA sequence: TGTGCCAGCAGCTTTCTTGATCAGGGGTATCAGCCCCAGCATTTT.

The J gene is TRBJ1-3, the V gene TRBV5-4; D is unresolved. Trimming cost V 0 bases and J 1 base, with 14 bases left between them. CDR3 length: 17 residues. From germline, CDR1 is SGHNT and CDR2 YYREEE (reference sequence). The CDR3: CASSLANIEESGNTIYF. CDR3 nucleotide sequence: TGTGCCAGCAGCTTGGCAAACATCGAAGAGTCTGGAAACACCATATATTTT.

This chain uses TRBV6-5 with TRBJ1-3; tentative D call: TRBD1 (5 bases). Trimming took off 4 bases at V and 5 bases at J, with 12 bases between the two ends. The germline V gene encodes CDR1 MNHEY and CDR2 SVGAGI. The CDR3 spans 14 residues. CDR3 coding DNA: TGTGCCAGCAGTTTGGACACACTCCGAAACACCATATATTTT. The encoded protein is CASSLDTLRNTIYF.

The CDR3 region has the DNA TGTGCCAGCTTGGCTAGCGGGGACTACGAGCAGTACTTC. It yields the protein CASLASGDYEQYF. V is TRBV7-9 and J is TRBJ2-7; 9 bases match TRBD2. Germline V gene lookup returns CDR1 SEHNR and CDR2 FQNEAQ (reference sequence). The V segment lost 8 bases and the J segment 3 bases; nucleotides outside the gene matches: 5. The CDR3 totals 13 residues. The full variable domain, in which reference TRBV7-9 and TRBJ2-7 provide the parts outside the CDR3, is DTGVSQNPRHKITKRGQNVTFRCDPISEHNRLYWYRQTLGQGPEFLTYFQNEAQLEKSRLLSDRFSAERPKGSFSTLEIQRTEQGDSAMYLCASLASGDYEQYFGPGTRLTVT.

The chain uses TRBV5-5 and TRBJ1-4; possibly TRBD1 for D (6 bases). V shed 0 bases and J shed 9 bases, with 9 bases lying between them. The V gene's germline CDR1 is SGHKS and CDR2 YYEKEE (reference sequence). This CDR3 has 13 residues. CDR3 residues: CASSLEGGKKLFF. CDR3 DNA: TGTGCCAGCAGCTTGGAAGGGGGTAAAAAACTGTTTTTT.

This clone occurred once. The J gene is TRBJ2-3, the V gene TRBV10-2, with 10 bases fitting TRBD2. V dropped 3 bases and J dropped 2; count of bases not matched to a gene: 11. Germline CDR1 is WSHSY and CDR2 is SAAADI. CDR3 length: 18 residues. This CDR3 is CASSDTALAGINTDTQYF. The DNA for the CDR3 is TGCGCCAGCAGTGACACAGCACTAGCGGGGATCAACACAGATACGCAGTATTTT.